The 23 T cell receptor beta chains given below trace back to one sample, sequenced in a study of blood T cell repertoires in COVID-19. Data came from immunoSEQ multiplex PCR; TCRdb stores just in-frame clones and leaves some out. Altogether over 200,000 clones are present, approximately 84% being singletons, with the ten largest covering 1.5% to 2%. The sequenced sample was PBMCs or T cells enriched from blood (not recorded which). These receptors were collected from a man aged 55 to 69 who had recovered from COVID-19.

The chain joins TRBV24-1 to TRBJ1-4, with D possibly being TRBD1 (6 bases). Germline CDR1 KGHDR, CDR2 SFDVKD. The germline V and J ends were trimmed by 3 bases and 7 bases, with 14 bases remaining between them. CDR3 length: 15 amino acids. This CDR3 is CATSDSRGTGEKLFF. For the CDR3, the DNA is TGTGCCACCAGTGATAGCAGGGGTACGGGTGAAAAACTGTTTTTT.

There are a few counts of this clone. The chain combines TRBV12-5 with TRBJ2-3; the match to TRBD1 covers 7 bases. The CDR3 covers 13 residues. CDR1 LGHNT and CDR2 FRNRAP come from the germline V gene. The V gene end was trimmed by 1 base and the J gene end by 9 bases; junction bases not matched to a gene: 4. The CDR3 loop reads CASGLGQGMTQYF. The CDR3 DNA follows: TGTGCTAGTGGTTTGGGACAGGGAATGACGCAGTATTTT.

The gene calls are TRBV6-5 and TRBJ1-6; 7 bases fit TRBD1. The CDR3 has 15 amino acids. Germline V lookup: CDR1 MNHEY, CDR2 SVGAGI. V lost 6 bases to trimming and J lost 2 bases; unmatched junction nucleotides: 4. The CDR3 sequence is CASSRQGPYNSPLHF. CDR3 in DNA: TGTGCCAGCAGCCGACAGGGCCCCTATAATTCACCCCTCCACTTT.

The chain links TRBV5-1 to TRBJ2-7, with 7 bases that match TRBD1. The V and J ends lost 0 bases and 6 bases, in that order; junction bases with no gene match: 9. This CDR3 has 15 residues. Germline values: CDR1 SGHRS, CDR2 YFSETQ. The CDR3 region is CASSLEEGQGVEQYF. Written as DNA, the CDR3 is TGCGCCAGCAGCTTGGAAGAGGGGCAGGGGGTCGAGCAGTACTTC.

This clone was recorded once. The gene calls are TRBV30 and TRBJ2-1; 8 positions match TRBD2. V shed 4 bases, J shed 5 bases, and the junction held 13 bases outside the gene matches. Germline values: CDR1 GTSNPN, CDR2 SVGIG (reference sequence). This CDR3 has 16 residues. The CDR3 sequence is CAWMDAGLGRNNEQFF. The CDR3 DNA follows: TGTGCCTGGATGGACGCGGGACTAGGTCGAAACAATGAGCAGTTCTTC.

The V gene is TRBV5-6, the J gene TRBJ1-3; 8 bases align to TRBD1. The junction had 5 bases not matched to a gene; V was cut back by 2 bases and J by 4 bases. The length of the CDR3 is 15 residues. CDR1 SGHDT and CDR2 YYEEEE come from the germline V gene. CDR3 sequence reads: CASSFGQGGGNTIYF. In DNA form, the CDR3 reads TGTGCCAGCAGCTTCGGACAGGGCGGAGGAAACACCATATATTTT.

The chain links TRBV6-6 to TRBJ2-3, with a weak D call TRBD1 (5 bases). The CDR3 runs to 15 residues. Germline CDR1 and CDR2: MNHNY and SVGAGI (reference sequence). V was trimmed by 2 bases and J by 2 bases, leaving 11 bases between them. CDR3 nucleotide sequence: TGTGCCAGCAGTTACCCAGGGCTGAACACAGATACGCAGTATTTT. Translation gives CASSYPGLNTDTQYF.

The chain couples TRBV7-9 to TRBJ2-2, with TRBD1 identical over 10 bases. This CDR3 has 16 amino acids. With V trimmed by 3 bases and J by 6 bases, 7 bases remained unmatched. The germline CDR1 and CDR2 sequences are SEHNR and FQNEAQ (reference sequence). CDR3 bases: TGTGCCAGCAGCTTGGCCGGGACAGGGGTTTCCGGGGAGCTGTTTTTT. It translates to CASSLAGTGVSGELFF.

The genes are TRBV4-2 and TRBJ1-2; D not certain. The V gene lost 2 bases and the J gene lost 11 bases, with 21 bases spanning the gap. This CDR3 comprises 15 residues. Germline V CDR1 and CDR2: LGHNA, YNFKEQ. The CDR3: CASSQPDPGPRGYTF. The CDR3 DNA is TGTGCCAGCAGCCAACCTGACCCCGGGCCTCGAGGGTACACCTTC.

V and J are TRBV9 and TRBJ2-1; the match to TRBD2 covers 14 bases. This CDR3 region has 19 residues. The V and J ends lost 4 bases and 6 bases, in that order; junction bases with no gene match: 15. Germline V gene sequence: CDR1 SGDLS, CDR2 YYNGEE. This chain's CDR3 is CASSLVTSGGAMGGNEQFF. Here the CDR3 DNA reads TGTGCCAGCAGCCTGGTGACTAGCGGGGGGGCTATGGGCGGCAATGAGCAGTTCTTC.

The chain links TRBV9 to TRBJ1-1; D is perhaps TRBD1 (6 bases). Germline loops: CDR1 SGDLS, CDR2 YYNGEE. This CDR3 region has 13 residues. V gave up 0 bases and J gave up 8 bases, with 11 bases separating them. The CDR3 sequence is CASSVVVGGEAFF. CDR3 coding DNA: TGTGCCAGCAGCGTAGTGGTAGGGGGAGAAGCTTTCTTT.

This rearrangement joins TRBV2 to TRBJ2-1; 9 bases agree with TRBD2. This CDR3 region has 15 residues. Germline lookup yields CDR1 SNHLY and CDR2 FYNNEI. After removal of 4 bases from V and 4 bases from J, the junction contained 5 bases not matched to a gene. The CDR3 loop reads CASSARGGGYNEQFF. DNA of the CDR3: TGTGCCAGCAGTGCCCGCGGGGGGGGTTACAATGAGCAGTTCTTC.

J is TRBJ1-1 and V is TRBV7-9; the match to TRBD1 covers 8 bases. This CDR3 region has 19 residues. The V gene end was trimmed by 4 bases and the J gene end by 0 bases; junction bases not matched to a gene: 16. CDR1 and CDR2 from the germline V gene are SEHNR and FQNEAQ (reference sequence). The CDR3: CASSSRLGQGKTMNTEAFF. In DNA, the CDR3 is TGTGCCAGCAGCTCGAGGCTAGGACAGGGAAAAACCATGAACACTGAAGCTTTCTTT. The variable domain in full, with the rest retrieved from reference TRBV7-9 and TRBJ1-1, is DTGVSQNPRHKITKRGQNVTFRCDPISEHNRLYWYRQTLGQGPEFLTYFQNEAQLEKSRLLSDRFSAERPKGSFSTLEIQRTEQGDSAMYLCASSSRLGQGKTMNTEAFFGQGTRLTVV.

The chain links TRBV4-3 to TRBJ2-3; 8 bases fit TRBD2. The ends lost 4 bases at V and 2 bases at J; junction bases unmatched: 8. The CDR3 consists of 16 residues. Germline CDR1 LGHNA, CDR2 YSLEER. The CDR3 loop is CASSPERGPYTDTQYF. In DNA form, the CDR3 reads TGCGCCAGCAGCCCAGAGCGGGGGCCGTACACAGATACGCAGTATTTT.

The V gene is TRBV11-2, the J gene TRBJ2-3, with 8 positions matching TRBD1. The CDR3 runs to 14 residues. CDR1 is SGHAT, CDR2 FQNNGV, per germline. V dropped 5 bases and J dropped 9; count of bases not matched to a gene: 10. The CDR3: CASSPNPGQGTQYF. The DNA for the CDR3 is TGTGCCAGCAGCCCCAACCCAGGACAGGGCACGCAGTATTTT.

The chain recombines TRBV5-6 with TRBJ2-3; TRBD1 matches 12 bases. V dropped 4 bases and J dropped 5; count of bases not matched to a gene: 5. Looked up from germline, CDR1 is SGHDT and CDR2 is YYEEEE. CDR3 length: 15 amino acids. In nucleotides, the CDR3 is TGTGCCAGCAGCGGGACAGGGGGCCTACTAGATACGCAGTATTTT. Translated: CASSGTGGLLDTQYF.

This clone was seen more than once but under ten times. This chain joins TRBV6-5 and TRBJ2-7, with TRBD1 matching 8 bases. CDR1 and CDR2 from the germline V gene are MNHEY and SVGAGI. After removal of 8 bases from V and 6 bases from J, the junction contained 15 bases not matched to a gene. This CDR3 has 15 residues. CDR3 protein: CASEIFSQGASEQYF. The CDR3, as DNA: TGTGCCAGCGAGATCTTTTCGCAGGGGGCGTCCGAGCAGTACTTC.

The chain links TRBV2 to TRBJ2-5; TRBD1 aligns across 8 bases. CDR3 length: 14 amino acids. In germline, CDR1 is SNHLY, CDR2 FYNNEI. Losses at the gene ends were 7 bases for V and 4 bases for J; bases not matched to a gene: 8. The CDR3 loop reads CASIFGTGTETQYF. CDR3 in DNA: TGTGCCAGCATTTTCGGGACAGGCACAGAGACCCAGTACTTC.

J is TRBJ1-5 and V is TRBV5-8; 10 positions agree with TRBD1. The CDR3 is 16 residues long. The V and J ends lost 4 bases and 0 bases, in that order; junction bases with no gene match: 4. The germline V gene has CDR1 SGHTS and CDR2 YDEGEE. CDR3 amino acids: CASSRGQGVSNQPQHF. Here the CDR3 DNA reads TGTGCCAGCAGCCGAGGACAGGGGGTTAGCAATCAGCCCCAGCATTTT.

The chain couples TRBV7-9 to TRBJ2-5, with 10 bases identical to TRBD2. Trimming removed 1 base from V and 3 bases from J; junction bases left unmatched: 5. This CDR3 is 16 amino acids long. Looked up from germline, CDR1 is SEHNR and CDR2 is FQNEAQ (reference sequence). CDR3 sequence reads: CASSLVFTSGEETQYF. DNA for the CDR3: TGTGCCAGCAGCTTAGTATTTACTAGCGGGGAAGAGACCCAGTACTTC.

V usage is TRBV2 and J usage is TRBJ2-3; perhaps TRBD2 as D (7 bases). Deletions cut 4 bases from V and 0 bases from J, with 14 bases between. CDR3 length: 16 amino acids. Germline V lookup: CDR1 SNHLY, CDR2 FYNNEI. This chain's CDR3 is CASSAMAGASTDTQYF. As DNA, the CDR3 is TGTGCCAGCAGTGCTATGGCGGGGGCTAGCACAGATACGCAGTATTTT.

The chain recombines TRBV29-1 with TRBJ2-1, with 9 bases aligning to TRBD1. This CDR3 is built from 14 residues. Losses at the gene ends were 4 bases for V and 8 bases for J; bases not matched to a gene: 9. The germline CDR1 and CDR2 sequences are SQVTM and ANQGSEA. DNA of the CDR3: TGCAGCGTTGTGGTCCGACAGGGGGTCGATGAGCAGTTCTTC. Translated, it gives CSVVVRQGVDEQFF.

This clone was recorded at least ten times. The genes are TRBV29-1 and TRBJ2-3; D unclear. V lost 0 bases and J 6 bases, leaving 7 bases between the germline ends. Germline loops: CDR1 SQVTM, CDR2 ANQGSEA. The CDR3 totals 12 residues. CDR3 in DNA: TGCAGCGTTGAAGAACCGAGGGATACGCAGTATTTT. Its translation: CSVEEPRDTQYF.